These 16 T cell receptor beta chains share one sample of origin, sequenced in a study of cytomegalovirus exposure and HLA in healthy donors. Generated by immunoSEQ multiplex PCR, the TCRdb table keeps only in-frame clones and is missing some. The sample lists roughly 120,000 clones, around 85% occurring once. Sequences were obtained from PBMCs. The receptors stem from a woman in her thirties in good health and CMV-seronegative.

The chain employs TRBV7-9 and TRBJ2-3; possibly TRBD1 for D (5 bases). Germline values: CDR1 SEHNR, CDR2 FQNEAQ (reference sequence). The V end was cut by 1 base, the J end by 2 bases, with 7 bases between. CDR3 length: 14 residues. In nucleotides, the CDR3 is TGTGCCAGCAGCTTAGGACAGTACACAGATACGCAGTATTTT. It specifies CASSLGQYTDTQYF. Drawing the rest from reference TRBV7-9 and TRBJ2-3, the complete variable domain is DTGVSQNPRHKITKRGQNVTFRCDPISEHNRLYWYRQTLGQGPEFLTYFQNEAQLEKSRLLSDRFSAERPKGSFSTLEIQRTEQGDSAMYLCASSLGQYTDTQYFGPGTRLTVL.

V usage is TRBV6-5 and J usage is TRBJ2-5, with a possible D match to TRBD1 (5 bases). Per germline, CDR1 MNHEY and CDR2 SVGAGI. Trimming shortened V by 4 bases and J by 3 bases, and 12 bases separated the two germline ends. The CDR3 loop spans 14 amino acids. In nucleotides, the CDR3 is TGTGCCAGCAGTTCTCAGGGCGCCGAAGAGACCCAGTACTTC. Protein product: CASSSQGAEETQYF.

The CDR3 sequence is CASSQGSGQGNSPLHF. The DNA for the CDR3 is TGTGCCAGCAGCCAAGGTTCCGGACAGGGTAATTCACCCCTCCACTTT. The chain combines TRBV4-2 with TRBJ1-6, with 8 bases matching TRBD1. Germline values: CDR1 LGHNA, CDR2 YNFKEQ. The CDR3 is made up of 16 amino acids. V trimming: 1 base; J trimming: 6 bases; junction bases outside the gene matches: 5.

V usage is TRBV7-8 and J usage is TRBJ2-5; TRBD2 is a possible D gene (7 bases). The CDR3 contains 20 residues. Trimming cost V 7 bases and J 4 bases, with 34 bases left between them. Germline V gives CDR1 SGHVS, CDR2 FQNEAQ. In nucleotides, the CDR3 is TGTGCCAGCACCTTCACCGCGAGGGGGGGATCTCGGGACGGCTCAGAGACCCAGTACTTC. This encodes CASTFTARGGSRDGSETQYF. Together with reference TRBV7-8 and TRBJ2-5, the CDR3 gives the full variable domain: GAGVSQSPRYKVAKRGQDVALRCDPISGHVSLFWYQQALGQGPEFLTYFQNEAQLDKSGLPSDRFFAERPEGSVSTLKIQRTQQEDSAVYLCASTFTARGGSRDGSETQYFGPGTRLLVL.

The chain uses TRBV7-9 and TRBJ2-1; 10 nucleotides align to TRBD2. Germline loops: CDR1 SEHNR, CDR2 FQNEAQ (reference sequence). The CDR3 has 15 amino acids. Germline trimming cut 5 bases from V and 7 bases from J; bases unmatched to any gene: 8. The CDR3 region has the DNA TGTGCCAGCAGCGGAAGCGGGGGGGCCATGAATGAGCAGTTCTTC. It codes for CASSGSGGAMNEQFF.

V is TRBV10-2 and J is TRBJ2-3; 9 positions agree with TRBD2. In germline, CDR1 is WSHSY, CDR2 SAAADI. The CDR3 has 13 amino acids. V was clipped by 10 bases and J by 1 base; unmatched bases: 3. The CDR3 loop reads CAIAGEGTDTQYF. The CDR3 coding sequence is TGCGCCATAGCGGGAGAGGGCACAGATACGCAGTATTTT.

This clone was detected a few times. V is TRBV19 and J is TRBJ1-2; 8 bases fit TRBD1. V shed 5 bases and J 8 bases; nucleotides not matched to a gene: 7. CDR1 LNHDA and CDR2 SQIVND come from the germline V gene (reference sequence). The CDR3 consists of 13 residues. The CDR3 sequence is CASSRQGAGGYTF. The CDR3, as DNA: TGTGCCAGTAGTCGCCAGGGGGCAGGGGGCTACACCTTC.

The chain recombines TRBV4-3 with TRBJ2-7; the D gene is possibly TRBD1 (5 bases). V shed 0 bases and J shed 4 bases, with 13 bases lying between them. The CDR3 is 15 residues long. In germline, CDR1 is LGHNA, CDR2 YSLEER. CDR3 DNA: TGCGCCAGCAGCCAAGATAGGGCAGGGTGGTACGAGCAGTACTTC. Protein sequence: CASSQDRAGWYEQYF.

This clone was counted only a few times. The sample holds other DNA sequences that translate to the same CDR3. V and J are TRBV30 and TRBJ2-2, with D uncertain. The germline gives CDR1 GTSNPN, CDR2 SVGIG (reference sequence). V lost 3 bases and J 7 bases, leaving 12 bases between the germline ends. The CDR3 loop spans 13 amino acids. CDR3 DNA: TGTGCCTGGAGGCCCATTCCGGGCGGGGAGCTGTTTTTT. Its translation: CAWRPIPGGELFF.

This chain joins TRBV19 and TRBJ1-2, with 9 bases fitting TRBD1. Unmatched junction bases numbered 5, after V lost 5 bases and J lost 1 base. Per germline, CDR1 LNHDA and CDR2 SQIVND (reference sequence). This CDR3 has 15 amino acids. This CDR3 is CASSSTGGNNYGYTF. DNA of the CDR3: TGTGCCAGTAGTTCCACAGGGGGCAATAACTATGGCTACACCTTC.

The chain couples TRBV7-9 to TRBJ2-2, with D hard to call. Germline CDR1 and CDR2: SEHNR and FQNEAQ (reference sequence). This CDR3 comprises 14 residues. The V end was cut by 1 base, the J end by 6 bases, with 9 bases between. CDR3 in DNA: TGTGCCAGCAGCTTAGAGGAGTTCCCCGGGGAGCTGTTTTTT. This encodes CASSLEEFPGELFF.

Details on this clone: The sample has other DNA sequences that encode this CDR3 too. The chain carries TRBV6-5 and TRBJ1-2; 7 bases agree with TRBD1. The J segment lost 4 bases and the V segment lost 4 bases, leaving 3 bases of the junction unmatched. Looked up from germline, CDR1 is MNHEY and CDR2 is SVGAGI. This CDR3 region has 13 residues. The CDR3 region has the DNA TGTGCCAGCAGTTCGGACAGGACCTATGGCTACACCTTC. Translation: CASSSDRTYGYTF.

The chain joins TRBV6-5 to TRBJ1-1; 9 positions agree with TRBD1. The V gene end was trimmed by 4 bases and the J gene end by 3 bases; junction bases not matched to a gene: 6. The CDR3 is made up of 15 amino acids. Germline CDR1 and CDR2: MNHEY and SVGAGI. In nucleotides, the CDR3 is TGTGCCAGCAGTTTACCCGGGACAGGGTACACTGAAGCTTTCTTT. This translates into CASSLPGTGYTEAFF.

In its sample, this clone was seen once. This chain connects TRBV9 to TRBJ2-1; TRBD2 aligns across 11 bases. This CDR3 is 15 amino acids long. Germline V gene lookup returns CDR1 SGDLS and CDR2 YYNGEE. Unmatched junction bases numbered 6, after V lost 4 bases and J lost 6 bases. CDR3 sequence (DNA): TGTGCCAGCAGCAGGGGACTAGCGGCTACCAATGAGCAGTTCTTC. Its protein product is CASSRGLAATNEQFF.

The CDR3 spells CASSRTGSNYEQYF. The CDR3 nucleotides are TGTGCCAGCAGTCGGACAGGGTCAAACTACGAGCAGTACTTC. This chain uses TRBV2 with TRBJ2-7, with 8 bases matching TRBD1. V shed 5 bases, J shed 3 bases, and the junction held 6 bases outside the gene matches. Germline lookup yields CDR1 SNHLY and CDR2 FYNNEI. This CDR3 region has 14 residues.

The rearrangement links TRBV7-9 to TRBJ2-1, with TRBD2 as a possible D gene (5 bases). From germline, CDR1 is SEHNR and CDR2 FQNEAQ (reference sequence). V was trimmed by 5 bases and J by 6 bases, leaving 8 bases between them. The CDR3 sequence is 12 residues long. The CDR3 spells CASSGRGNEQFF. As DNA, the CDR3 is TGTGCCAGCAGCGGACGGGGCAATGAGCAGTTCTTC. The full variable domain, completed using reference TRBV7-9 and TRBJ2-1, is DTGVSQNPRHKITKRGQNVTFRCDPISEHNRLYWYRQTLGQGPEFLTYFQNEAQLEKSRLLSDRFSAERPKGSFSTLEIQRTEQGDSAMYLCASSGRGNEQFFGPGTRLTVL.